The 31 T cell receptor beta chains presented below share a single source sample, sequenced in a study of brain T cells in children with intractable seizures (dated by TCRdb to the early 2020s). Sample time point, as interpreted from the label and publication: resected brain tissue, or blood drawn just prior to surgery. The receptor library was made with the immunoSEQ multiplex PCR assay. This immuneACCESS table, as held by TCRdb, lists in-frame sequences with V and J called but not all clones. Of the missing ones, under half trace to an unresolved V gene in checked studies; the others have no known cause. In this sample the table shows tens of thousands of clones, 93% of which occur a single time. In total, the top ten clones hold around 1.6% of the sample. The material was peripheral blood, obtained at surgery. The receptors stem from a boy under two years old with tuberous sclerosis and intractable seizures.

The chain is built from TRBV15 and TRBJ1-2; D may be TRBD1 (5 bases). Trimming pared 8 bases from V and 2 bases from J, leaving 9 bases between. Looked up from germline, CDR1 is LNHNV and CDR2 is YYDKDF (reference sequence). The CDR3 consists of 12 residues. The CDR3 spells CATSGGNYGYTF. Written as DNA, the CDR3 is TGTGCCACCTCCGGGGGAAACTATGGCTACACCTTC.

V usage is TRBV9 and J usage is TRBJ1-2, with a weak D call TRBD1 (6 bases). The CDR3 extends over 14 amino acids. With 0 bases removed from V and 6 bases from J, the gap between germline ends came to 12 bases. Looked up from germline, CDR1 is SGDLS and CDR2 is YYNGEE. The CDR3 DNA reads as TGTGCCAGCAGCGTAGGTGGAGGGGGGGATGGCTACACCTTC. Translated, it gives CASSVGGGGDGYTF.

The chain recombines TRBV29-1 with TRBJ1-2, with D maybe TRBD1 (5 bases). The CDR3 covers 13 residues. Germline CDR1 SQVTM, CDR2 ANQGSEA. With 4 bases removed from V and 4 bases from J, the gap between germline ends came to 13 bases. CDR3: CSVGEGRAYGYTF. CDR3 DNA sequence: TGCAGCGTTGGAGAGGGGCGCGCCTATGGCTACACCTTC.

The rearrangement uses TRBV4-2 and TRBJ1-1; 8 bases map to TRBD1. The CDR3 loop spans 16 amino acids. The V segment lost 2 bases and the J segment 1 base; nucleotides outside the gene matches: 6. Germline V gene lookup returns CDR1 LGHNA and CDR2 YNFKEQ. CDR3 sequence reads: CASSQRFGQGNTEAFF. DNA for the CDR3: TGTGCCAGCAGCCAACGATTCGGACAGGGGAACACTGAAGCTTTCTTT.

The chain employs TRBV7-9 and TRBJ2-5; 8 nucleotides line up with TRBD2. V was pared by 1 base and J by 5 bases, with 6 bases of the junction left unmatched. Germline-derived CDR1 and CDR2 are SEHNR and FQNEAQ (reference sequence). The CDR3 is 15 amino acids. The DNA for the CDR3 is TGTGCCAGCAGCTTAGTGTGGACTAGCATTGAGACCCAGTACTTC. This translates into CASSLVWTSIETQYF.

The rearrangement links TRBV18 to TRBJ1-1; 8 bases align to TRBD1. V was pared by 5 bases and J by 8 bases, with 19 bases of the junction left unmatched. The V gene's germline CDR1 is KGHSH and CDR2 LQKENI. This CDR3 comprises 17 residues. The chain's CDR3 is CASSTTGGRDLGEEAFF. The CDR3 coding sequence is TGTGCCAGCTCAACAACAGGGGGTCGCGACCTAGGAGAGGAAGCTTTCTTT. Full variable domain (outside the CDR3, taken from reference TRBV18 and TRBJ1-1): NAGVMQNPRHLVRRRGQEARLRCSPMKGHSHVYWYRQLPEEGLKFMVYLQKENIIDESGMPKERFSAEFPKEGPSILRIQQVVRGDSAAYFCASSTTGGRDLGEEAFFGQGTRLTVV.

V and J are TRBV7-9 and TRBJ2-7, with TRBD1 matching over 8 bases. V shed 8 bases, J shed 0 bases, and the junction held 6 bases outside the gene matches. The CDR3 runs to 14 residues. Looked up from germline, CDR1 is SEHNR and CDR2 is FQNEAQ (reference sequence). The chain's CDR3 is CASAFGTGSYEQYF. For the CDR3, the DNA is TGTGCCAGCGCCTTTGGGACAGGCTCCTACGAGCAGTACTTC.

The chain joins TRBV30 to TRBJ2-1; 7 nucleotides align to TRBD2. Losses at the gene ends were 5 bases for V and 4 bases for J; bases not matched to a gene: 5. The CDR3 extends over 13 amino acids. CDR1 and CDR2 from the germline V gene are GTSNPN and SVGIG (reference sequence). CDR3: CAWGASGYNEQFF. CDR3 nucleotide sequence: TGTGCCTGGGGGGCTAGCGGATACAATGAGCAGTTCTTC.

V and J are TRBV5-1 and TRBJ1-4; D perhaps matches TRBD1 (5 bases). The CDR3 extends over 16 amino acids. Germline V lookup: CDR1 SGHRS, CDR2 YFSETQ. Deletions cut 4 bases from V and 1 base from J, with 14 bases between. CDR3: CASSPGTTITNEKLFF. Written as DNA, the CDR3 is TGCGCCAGCAGCCCCGGGACCACAATAACTAATGAAAAACTGTTTTTT.

This clone was seen a single time. CDR3 loop: CASTGLGRETQYF. In DNA form, the CDR3 reads TGCGCCAGCACCGGACTAGGGCGAGAGACCCAGTACTTC. The chain employs TRBV5-1 and TRBJ2-5; 7 nucleotides line up with TRBD2. Unmatched junction bases numbered 6, after V lost 6 bases and J lost 4 bases. Germline lookup yields CDR1 SGHRS and CDR2 YFSETQ. CDR3 length equals 13 residues. Full variable domain (outside the CDR3, taken from reference TRBV5-1 and TRBJ2-5): KAGVTQTPRYLIKTRGQQVTLSCSPISGHRSVSWYQQTPGQGLQFLFEYFSETQRNKGNFPGRFSGRQFSNSRSEMNVSTLELGDSALYLCASTGLGRETQYFGPGTRLLVL.

The CDR3 region has the DNA TGTGCCAGCAGCCTCGAGCTGGGAAATGAGCAGTTCTTC. This gives the protein CASSLELGNEQFF. The chain uses TRBV4-2 and TRBJ2-1; D is uncertain. Between the trimmed V and J ends, which lost 4 bases and 7 bases, there was a span of 11 bases. Germline loops: CDR1 LGHNA, CDR2 YNFKEQ. The CDR3 is 13 residues long.

V and J are TRBV1 and TRBJ2-7; the table's D call TRBD2 went unverified against the DNA. TRBV1 is termed a pseudogene. The CDR3 is 16 residues long. CDR3 amino acids: CTSSQSVPAGGIGQYF. The CDR3 DNA is TGCACCAGCAGCCAATCCGTGCCAGCGGGGGGAATTGGGCAGTACTTC.

In this sample, this clone turned up a few times. This chain uses TRBV11-2 with TRBJ2-7; a possible D gene is TRBD1 (5 bases). V lost 3 bases and J lost 5, with 8 bases in between. This CDR3 is 12 amino acids long. Germline V gene data show CDR1 as SGHAT and CDR2 as FQNNGV. CDR3 sequence (DNA): TGTGCCAGCAGCTTTCTGGGGCACGAGCAGTACTTC. Amino acid sequence: CASSFLGHEQYF. Filled out from reference TRBV11-2 and TRBJ2-7, the complete variable domain reads EAGVAQSPRYKIIEKRQSVAFWCNPISGHATLYWYQQILGQGPKLLIQFQNNGVVDDSQLPKDRFSAERLKGVDSTLKIQPAKLEDSAVYLCASSFLGHEQYFGPGTRLTVT.

This chain uses TRBV18 with TRBJ2-3, with D possibly being TRBD2 (6 bases). V lost 6 bases and J lost 2, with 15 bases in between. Germline CDR1 and CDR2: KGHSH and LQKENI. The CDR3 consists of 15 residues. This chain's CDR3 is CASSPRTIDTDTQYF. CDR3 nucleotides: TGTGCCAGCTCCCCGAGGACTATCGACACAGATACGCAGTATTTT.

The chain recombines TRBV6-4 with TRBJ1-1; D is undetermined. CDR3 length: 13 amino acids. The germline V and J ends were trimmed by 8 bases and 3 bases, with 13 bases remaining between them. Looked up from germline, CDR1 is MRHNA and CDR2 is SNTAGT. The chain's CDR3 is CASVGDPDTEAFF. Here the CDR3 DNA reads TGTGCCAGCGTGGGAGACCCCGACACTGAAGCTTTCTTT.

This clone was seen only once. CDR3 loop: CASSYPGDTQYF. CDR3 nucleotides: TGTGCCAGCAGTTACCCCGGAGATACGCAGTATTTT. This rearrangement joins TRBV6-5 to TRBJ2-3, with no clear D. Germline CDR1 MNHEY, CDR2 SVGAGI. Between the trimmed V and J ends, which lost 2 bases and 5 bases, there was a span of 5 bases. The CDR3 has 12 amino acids.

The rearrangement links TRBV7-2 to TRBJ1-5, with D possibly being TRBD1 (5 bases). Germline V gives CDR1 SGHTA, CDR2 FQGNSA. The CDR3 has 14 residues. The V end was cut by 1 base, the J end by 5 bases, with 9 bases between. The CDR3 reads CASSLDAGYQPQHF. The CDR3 coding sequence is TGTGCCAGCAGCTTAGATGCAGGGTATCAGCCCCAGCATTTT. Together with reference TRBV7-2 and TRBJ1-5, the CDR3 gives the full variable domain: GAGVSQSPSNKVTEKGKDVELRCDPISGHTALYWYRQSLGQGLEFLIYFQGNSAPDKSGLPSDRFSAERTGGSVSTLTIQRTQQEDSAVYLCASSLDAGYQPQHFGDGTRLSIL.

The chain is built from TRBV11-3 and TRBJ2-7; D gene unclear. Per germline, CDR1 SGHNT and CDR2 YENEEA. V dropped 3 bases and J dropped 1 base, with 10 bases sitting between them. The CDR3 totals 14 residues. CDR3 in amino acids: CASSLSSPSYEQYF. The CDR3 DNA is TGTGCCAGCAGCTTGTCGAGCCCGTCCTACGAGCAGTACTTC.

The V and J genes are TRBV6-4 and TRBJ1-4, with D perhaps matching TRBD1 (6 bases). The CDR3 sequence is 17 residues long. V was shortened by 3 bases and J by 0 bases, with 14 bases between the two germline ends. In germline, CDR1 is MRHNA, CDR2 SNTAGT. CDR3 amino acids: CASSEQTGIATNEKLFF. CDR3 in DNA: TGTGCCAGCAGTGAACAAACAGGGATTGCAACTAATGAAAAACTGTTTTTT.

The chain combines TRBV14 with TRBJ1-4, with 7 bases lining up with TRBD1. The germline gives CDR1 SGHDN, CDR2 FVKESK. The V gene end was trimmed by 6 bases and the J gene end by 8 bases; junction bases not matched to a gene: 9. The CDR3 covers 14 residues. For the CDR3, the DNA is TGTGCCAGCAGACTTTCAGGGGGAATCGAAAAACTGTTTTTT. Amino acids: CASRLSGGIEKLFF.

This chain connects TRBV16 to TRBJ1-1; D possibly corresponds to TRBD1 (5 bases). The CDR3 spans 15 residues. Deletions cut 3 bases from V and 5 bases from J, with 16 bases between. Per germline, CDR1 KGHSY and CDR2 FQNENV. The CDR3 loop reads CASSQSGGGGTEAFF. Written as DNA, the CDR3 is TGTGCCAGCAGCCAGAGTGGGGGTGGGGGAACTGAAGCTTTCTTT.

The chain employs TRBV9 and TRBJ2-5; 8 positions agree with TRBD2. The germline V gene encodes CDR1 SGDLS and CDR2 YYNGEE. The CDR3 covers 14 residues. V lost 0 bases to trimming and J lost 2 bases; unmatched junction nucleotides: 0. CDR3 region: CASSVAGGQETQYF. CDR3 DNA sequence: TGTGCCAGCAGCGTAGCGGGGGGGCAAGAGACCCAGTACTTC.

The rearrangement uses TRBV18 and TRBJ2-7, with 10 bases that match TRBD2. The CDR3 spans 15 residues. J was trimmed by 2 bases and V by 5 bases; bases with no gene match: 6. Germline loops: CDR1 KGHSH, CDR2 LQKENI. The CDR3 region has the DNA TGTGCCAGCTCAGAGGGACTAGCGAAAGCCTACGAGCAGTACTTC. Protein product: CASSEGLAKAYEQYF.

V and J are TRBV24-1 and TRBJ2-5; 10 nucleotides match TRBD1. Germline V CDR1 and CDR2: KGHDR, SFDVKD. The CDR3 is made up of 15 amino acids. Unmatched junction bases numbered 1, after V lost 1 base and J lost 3 bases. CDR3 in amino acids: CATSDFGTGEETQYF. CDR3 in DNA: TGTGCCACCAGTGATTTCGGGACAGGGGAAGAGACCCAGTACTTC.

This clone was recorded only once. The genes are TRBV19 and TRBJ1-1; maybe TRBD1 (5 bases). The CDR3 runs 14 residues. Looked up from germline, CDR1 is LNHDA and CDR2 is SQIVND (reference sequence). V shed 9 bases and J shed 11 bases, with 25 bases lying between them. CDR3 residues: CASRQSGGDRSAFF. DNA for the CDR3: TGTGCCAGCCGGCAGTCGGGGGGGGACCGGTCGGCTTTCTTT. The full variable domain, completed using reference TRBV19 and TRBJ1-1, is DGGITQSPKYLFRKEGQNVTLSCEQNLNHDAMYWYRQDPGQGLRLIYYSQIVNDFQKGDIAEGYSVSREKKESFPLTVTSAQKNPTAFYLCASRQSGGDRSAFFGQGTRLTVV.

V usage is TRBV19 and J usage is TRBJ1-2; TRBD1 matches at 8 bases. From germline, CDR1 is LNHDA and CDR2 SQIVND (reference sequence). V shed 5 bases, J shed 7 bases, and the junction held 9 bases outside the gene matches. This CDR3 spans 14 amino acids. The CDR3 DNA reads TGTGCCAGTAGTCCCAGCGGACAGGGAGGTGGCTACACCTTC. Encoded protein: CASSPSGQGGGYTF.

The J gene is TRBJ1-1, the V gene TRBV30; D is uncertain. The CDR3 covers 11 residues. CDR1 and CDR2 (germline): GTSNPN, SVGIG (reference sequence). Trimming removed 5 bases from V and 5 bases from J, with 9 bases in between. CDR3 DNA sequence: TGTGCCTGGCGACGGGGAACTGAAGCTTTCTTT. This gives the protein CAWRRGTEAFF.

This clone was found once. This chain connects TRBV30 to TRBJ2-7; weak D call: TRBD1 (6 bases). CDR3 length equals 12 residues. V was cut by 1 base and J by 4 bases, with 8 bases left in between. Germline V gives CDR1 GTSNPN, CDR2 SVGIG (reference sequence). The chain's CDR3 is CAWSEGGYEQYF. The DNA of the CDR3 is TGTGCCTGGAGTGAAGGGGGATACGAGCAGTACTTC.

The rearrangement uses TRBV19 and TRBJ2-5; D perhaps matches TRBD1 (5 bases). There are 13 residues in the CDR3. The V end was cut by 5 bases, the J end by 2 bases, with 9 bases between. Germline CDR1 LNHDA, CDR2 SQIVND (reference sequence). The CDR3 DNA follows: TGTGCCAGTAGTCCCACAGGACAAGAGACCCAGTACTTC. Its protein is CASSPTGQETQYF. Full variable domain (missing parts from reference TRBV19 and TRBJ2-5): DGGITQSPKYLFRKEGQNVTLSCEQNLNHDAMYWYRQDPGQGLRLIYYSQIVNDFQKGDIAEGYSVSREKKESFPLTVTSAQKNPTAFYLCASSPTGQETQYFGPGTRLLVL.

The chain employs TRBV10-3 and TRBJ1-2; no definite D call. Trimming took off 3 bases at V and 0 bases at J, with 11 bases between the two ends. From germline, CDR1 is ENHRY and CDR2 SYGVKD. This CDR3 spans 15 amino acids. CDR3 protein: CAISDARQTNYGYTF. The DNA for the CDR3 is TGTGCCATCAGTGACGCCAGGCAAACTAACTATGGCTACACCTTC.

The chain recombines TRBV12-3 or TRBV12-4 with TRBJ1-1; no clear D. This CDR3 spans 12 amino acids. Trimming removed 7 bases from V and 4 bases from J, with 10 bases in between. CDR3 sequence (DNA): TGTGCCAGCACGCGGGCTGGCACTGAAGCTTTCTTT. This translates into CASTRAGTEAFF.